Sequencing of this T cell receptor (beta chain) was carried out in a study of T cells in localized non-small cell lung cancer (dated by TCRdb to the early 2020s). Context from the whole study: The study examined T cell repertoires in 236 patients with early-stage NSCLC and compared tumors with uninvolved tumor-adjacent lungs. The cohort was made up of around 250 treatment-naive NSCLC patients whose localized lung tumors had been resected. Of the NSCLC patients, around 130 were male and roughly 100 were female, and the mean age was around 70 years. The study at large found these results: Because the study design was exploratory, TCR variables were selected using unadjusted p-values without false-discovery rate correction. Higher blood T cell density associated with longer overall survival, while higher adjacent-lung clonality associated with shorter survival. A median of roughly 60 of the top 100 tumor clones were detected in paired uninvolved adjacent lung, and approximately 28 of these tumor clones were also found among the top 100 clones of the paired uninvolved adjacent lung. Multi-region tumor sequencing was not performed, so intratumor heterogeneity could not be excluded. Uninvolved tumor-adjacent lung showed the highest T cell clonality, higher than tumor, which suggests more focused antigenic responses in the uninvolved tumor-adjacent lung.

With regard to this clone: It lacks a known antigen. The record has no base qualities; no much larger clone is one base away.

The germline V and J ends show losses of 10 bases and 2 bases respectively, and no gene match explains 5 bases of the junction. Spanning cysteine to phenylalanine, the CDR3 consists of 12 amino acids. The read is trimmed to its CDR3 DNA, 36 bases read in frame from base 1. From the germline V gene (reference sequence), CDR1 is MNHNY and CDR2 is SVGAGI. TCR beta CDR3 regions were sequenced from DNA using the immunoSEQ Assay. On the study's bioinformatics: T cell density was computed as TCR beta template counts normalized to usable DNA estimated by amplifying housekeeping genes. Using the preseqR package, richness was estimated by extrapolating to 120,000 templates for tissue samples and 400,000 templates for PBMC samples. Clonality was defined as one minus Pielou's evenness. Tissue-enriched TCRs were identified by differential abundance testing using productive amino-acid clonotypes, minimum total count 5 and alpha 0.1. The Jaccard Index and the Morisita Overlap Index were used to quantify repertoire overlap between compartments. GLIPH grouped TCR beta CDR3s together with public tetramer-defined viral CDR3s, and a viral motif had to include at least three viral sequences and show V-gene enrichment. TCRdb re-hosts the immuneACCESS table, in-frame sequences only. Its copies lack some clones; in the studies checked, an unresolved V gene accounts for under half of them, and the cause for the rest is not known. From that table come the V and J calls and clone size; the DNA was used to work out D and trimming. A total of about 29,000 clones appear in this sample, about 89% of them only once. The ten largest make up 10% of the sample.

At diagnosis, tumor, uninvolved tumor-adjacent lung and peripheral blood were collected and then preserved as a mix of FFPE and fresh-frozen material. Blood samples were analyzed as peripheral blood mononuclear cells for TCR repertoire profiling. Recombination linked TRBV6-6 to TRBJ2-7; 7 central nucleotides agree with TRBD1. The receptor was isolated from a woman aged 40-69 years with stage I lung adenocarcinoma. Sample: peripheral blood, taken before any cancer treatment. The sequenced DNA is TGTGCCACCTCCGGGACAGCCTACGAGCAGTACTTC. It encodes CATSGTAYEQYF.